This entry is about one T cell receptor beta chain. Authors' processing steps: It was from reference gene primer amplification that nucleated cell counts were estimated. Sequenced by immunoSEQ multiplex PCR; TCRdb stores in-frame clones only, minus some. V and J calls and clone size are those listed in that table; D and trimming were worked out from the DNA. The data show about 170,000 clones, about 80% seen once. This specimen belongs to a study of blood T cell repertoires in COVID-19. Study in general: Sites in the United States, Italy and Spain provided acute and convalescent COVID-19 samples. Sources were T cells, B-cell-depleted T cells, or PBMCs; the material itself was cDNA or gDNA.

V was pared by 4 bases and J by 9 bases, with 5 bases of the junction left unmatched. CDR1 is SGHTA and CDR2 is FQGNSA in the germline V gene. The CDR3 spans 13 residues. Material: peripheral blood. This receptor was taken from a man aged 65-85 years with active or convalescent COVID-19. The rearrangement joins TRBV7-2 to TRBJ2-1; 8 bases align to TRBD2. The DNA for the CDR3 is TGTGCCAGCAGCTCCGGACTAGCCTTTGAGCAGTTCTTC. It encodes CASSSGLAFEQFF.